The clone carrying this T cell receptor (beta chain) was counted between two and nine times. Germline assignment: CDR1 LNHDA and CDR2 SQIVND (reference sequence). This CDR3 region has 18 residues. V lost 6 bases and J 2 bases, leaving 23 bases between the germline ends. These data belong to a study of blood T cell repertoires in COVID-19. In the study overall: Sites in the United States, Italy and Spain provided acute and convalescent COVID-19 samples.

Assay used: immunoSEQ multiplex PCR; TCRdb lists only in-frame clones, some missing. The table records some 210,000 clones, 83% of them present only once. This sequence was found in a man aged 45-60 years with active or convalescent COVID-19. The rearrangement links TRBV19 to TRBJ1-5, with D hard to call. Sequencing was carried out using peripheral blood. The CDR3 coding sequence is TGTGCCAGTAGAGTTCTTAATCAATTGGGTGGGCGCAATCAGCCCCAGCATTTT. Translated, it gives CASRVLNQLGGRNQPQHF.